This record looks at one T cell receptor (beta chain) sequence and its context. The data originate from a study of blood T cell repertoires in COVID-19. With 2 bases clipped from V and 5 bases from J, the junction kept 12 bases outside the gene matches. The CDR3 consists of 17 residues. CDR1 and CDR2 (germline): MNHEY, SVGEGT. TCRdb's copy holds only in-frame clones and misses some; the assay was immunoSEQ multiplex PCR. The data show some 380,000 clones, around 87% seen once. Cohort allocation depended upon clinical history that participants reported. The V call is TRBV6-2 or TRBV6-3, the J call TRBJ1-1; 9 positions agree with TRBD1. This clonotype originated in a man aged 25 to 40 who had recovered from COVID-19. The sample comprised PBMCs or T cells enriched from blood (not recorded which). The CDR3 bases are TGTGCCAGCAGTTACGGACAGGGGTCCCGAAGGGGGACTGAAGCTTTCTTT. Amino acid sequence: CASSYGQGSRRGTEAFF.